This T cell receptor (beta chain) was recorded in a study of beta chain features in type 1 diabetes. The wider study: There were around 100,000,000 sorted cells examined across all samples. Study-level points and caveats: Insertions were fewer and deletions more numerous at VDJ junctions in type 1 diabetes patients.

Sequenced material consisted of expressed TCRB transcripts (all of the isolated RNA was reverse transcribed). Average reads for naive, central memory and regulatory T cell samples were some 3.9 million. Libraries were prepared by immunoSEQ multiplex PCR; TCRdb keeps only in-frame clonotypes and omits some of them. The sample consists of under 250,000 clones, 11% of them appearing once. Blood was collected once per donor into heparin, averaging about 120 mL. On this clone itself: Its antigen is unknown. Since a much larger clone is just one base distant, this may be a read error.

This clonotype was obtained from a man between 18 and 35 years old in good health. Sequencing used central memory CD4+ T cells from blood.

The CDR3, as DNA: TGTGCCAGCAGCTCGGACAGCTACGAGCAGTACTTC. Its translation is CASSSDSYEQYF. The rearrangement uses TRBV2 and TRBJ2-7; TRBD1 might be the D (6 bases). CDR1 is SNHLY, CDR2 FYNNEI, per germline. V shed 6 bases and J shed 3 bases, with 9 bases lying between them. The CDR3 runs 12 residues.